One sample yielded the 3 T cell receptor beta chains listed below, sequenced in a study of T cells in Graves' hyperthyroidism and ophthalmopathy. RNA transcripts served as the template for amplifying TCR beta CDR3 regions. Carried out on the TCR CDR3, a first-round RT-PCR used the HTBI primer set. TCRdb re-called the multiplex PCR reads through MiXCR, storing one row per CDR3 protein. This table holds roughly 500,000 distinct CDR3 sequences, around 16% found once. Sequencing was done on a sample of blood. The source of these receptors is a woman aged 25 to 45 with Graves' ophthalmopathy.

This clonotype was recorded many times. This chain uses TRBV7-9 with TRBJ2-7; D gene ambiguous. In germline, CDR1 is SEHNR, CDR2 FQNEAQ (reference sequence). The CDR3 runs to 14 residues. V was clipped by 8 bases and J by 0 bases, with 14 bases between them. This CDR3 reads CASGYRLTSYEQYF. The CDR3 DNA is TGTGCCAGCGGTTACCGACTGACCTCCTACGAGCAGTACTTC.

This clonotype was observed at least ten times. This sequence joins TRBV20-1 and TRBJ2-1; the match to TRBD2 covers 8 bases. The CDR3 has 16 residues. Germline V gene sequence: CDR1 DFQATT, CDR2 SNEGSKA (reference sequence). V shed 6 bases and J 2 bases; nucleotides not matched to a gene: 12. The DNA of the CDR3 is TGCAGTGCCCCCCATGGGCCGACTAGCGCCTACAATGAGCAGTTCTTC. Translating it yields CSAPHGPTSAYNEQFF.

This clonotype was detected ten times or more. The V and J genes are TRBV11-2 and TRBJ2-1, with D possibly TRBD2 on 6 matching bases. CDR3 length equals 14 residues. With 3 bases removed from V and 9 bases from J, the gap between germline ends came to 15 bases. CDR1 is SGHAT, CDR2 FQNNGV, per germline. The CDR3 DNA follows: TGTGCCAGCAGCTTGGGCCGGGACTGGGGTGAGCAGTTCTTC. It specifies CASSLGRDWGEQFF.